Shown below are 12 T cell receptor beta chains from a single sample sequenced in a study of T-cell reconstitution after alpha-beta-depleted transplantation in children. For TCRbeta, the library was prepared with unique molecular identifiers. MiXCR, applied by TCRdb to the PCR reads, yields one record per CDR3 protein. The profile covers some 280,000 distinct CDR3 sequences, with 9.9% appearing a single time and 10% taken by the ten largest. Sequencing used PBMCs from the stem cell graft donor, obtained from the stem cell graft. All receptors derive from a human donor who donated a stem cell graft to a child with SCID.

This clonotype has just a few counts. V and J are TRBV7-3 and TRBJ2-1, with 9 bases identical to TRBD2. This CDR3 spans 15 amino acids. CDR1 SGHTA and CDR2 FQGTGA come from the germline V gene. Losses at the gene ends were 3 bases for V and 2 bases for J; bases not matched to a gene: 2. CDR3 amino acids: CASSLIAGAYNEQFF. In nucleotides, the CDR3 is TGTGCCAGCAGCTTGATAGCGGGGGCCTACAATGAGCAGTTCTTC.

The CDR3 bases are TGCAGTGCTAGAGCCGAATGGGGACAGGGGTTCATTCATGCCGATGGCTACACCTTC. This encodes CSARAEWGQGFIHADGYTF. This rearrangement joins TRBV20-1 to TRBJ1-2; 10 nucleotides line up with TRBD1. The CDR3 has 19 amino acids. The V gene's germline CDR1 is DFQATT and CDR2 SNEGSKA (reference sequence). Unmatched junction bases numbered 20, after V lost 1 base and J lost 6 bases.

This clonotype was seen ten or more times. The chain joins TRBV29-1 to TRBJ2-1; TRBD1 matches 9 bases. Germline V CDR1 and CDR2: SQVTM, ANQGSEA. Trimming at V came to 7 bases and at J to 8 bases, leaving 3 bases not matched to a gene. The CDR3 contains 11 residues. The CDR3 DNA follows: TGCAGCGACGGACAGGGGTATGAGCAGTTCTTC. Translated, it gives CSDGQGYEQFF.

This clonotype was recorded many times. This rearrangement joins TRBV10-3 to TRBJ2-1; 14 positions match TRBD2. Germline CDR1 ENHRY, CDR2 SYGVKD. V lost 4 bases and J lost 4; bases outside the gene matches: 9. This CDR3 comprises 18 residues. CDR3 residues: CAISAPPGLAGAYNEQFF. In DNA, the CDR3 is TGTGCCATCAGTGCCCCCCCGGGACTAGCGGGGGCGTACAATGAGCAGTTCTTC.

This clonotype was counted only a few times. The genes are TRBV6-5 and TRBJ1-2; 7 bases fit TRBD1. The CDR3 length is 16 residues. Per germline, CDR1 MNHEY and CDR2 SVGAGI. After removal of 0 bases from V and 4 bases from J, the junction contained 8 bases not matched to a gene. CDR3 protein: CASSYSSRRGTYGYTF. DNA for the CDR3: TGTGCCAGCAGTTACTCCAGCCGCAGGGGGACCTATGGCTACACCTTC.

The rearrangement links TRBV27 to TRBJ1-2; 7 bases are shared with TRBD1. The CDR3 runs 15 residues. The germline gives CDR1 MNHEY, CDR2 SMNVEV (reference sequence). V shed 6 bases and J 5 bases; nucleotides not matched to a gene: 12. CDR3 nucleotide sequence: TGTGCCAGCAGCAAGCTCGACAGGGAAGGTTATGGCTACACCTTC. This gives the protein CASSKLDREGYGYTF.

This clonotype has ten or more counts. The chain links TRBV20-1 to TRBJ2-5; a weak D match, TRBD1 (7 bases). This CDR3 has 12 residues. Between the trimmed V and J ends, which lost 6 bases and 5 bases, there was a span of 13 bases. From germline, CDR1 is DFQATT and CDR2 SNEGSKA (reference sequence). CDR3 sequence reads: CSAQGGQETQYF. The DNA of the CDR3 is TGCAGTGCCCAGGGGGGCCAGGAGACCCAGTACTTC.

This clonotype was found many times. This rearrangement joins TRBV29-1 to TRBJ2-7; TRBD1 matches 8 bases. Germline-derived CDR1 and CDR2 are SQVTM and ANQGSEA. The CDR3 is 14 amino acids. J was trimmed by 7 bases and V by 2 bases; bases with no gene match: 10. This chain's CDR3 is CSVESPDRAGEQYF. DNA for the CDR3: TGCAGCGTTGAAAGTCCGGACAGGGCGGGGGAGCAGTACTTC.

This clonotype was detected only a few times. This chain links TRBV25-1 with TRBJ2-1; D remains ambiguous. CDR3 length: 14 amino acids. The germline CDR1 and CDR2 sequences are MGHDK and SYGVNS. Deletions cut 5 bases from V and 3 bases from J, with 11 bases between. The CDR3 region is CASSRDTYYNEQFF. CDR3 DNA: TGTGCCAGCAGTCGCGACACCTACTACAATGAGCAGTTCTTC. Drawing the rest from reference TRBV25-1 and TRBJ2-1, the complete variable domain is EADIYQTPRYLVIGTGKKITLECSQTMGHDKMYWYQQDPGMELHLIHYSYGVNSTEKGDLSSESTVSRIRTEHFPLTLESARPSHTSQYLCASSRDTYYNEQFFGPGTRLTVL.

The CDR3 reads CASSWKTEAFF. CDR3 DNA: TGTGCCAGCAGCTGGAAGACTGAAGCTTTCTTT. This chain uses TRBV13 with TRBJ1-1, with D unresolved. Trimming pared 4 bases from V and 5 bases from J, leaving 5 bases between. The CDR3 consists of 11 residues. CDR1 is PRHDT, CDR2 FYEKMQ, per germline (reference sequence).

This clonotype came up many times. The genes are TRBV20-1 and TRBJ2-3; TRBD1 or TRBD2 may be the D gene (6 bases each). Trimming left V 5 bases short and J 6 bases short, with 15 bases between. This CDR3 has 13 amino acids. Germline loops: CDR1 DFQATT, CDR2 SNEGSKA (reference sequence). The CDR3 DNA follows: TGCAGTGCTCAAGACGGGGGCCTGGATACGCAGTATTTT. Protein sequence: CSAQDGGLDTQYF.

This clonotype was seen a handful of times. The chain links TRBV11-2 to TRBJ2-1, with TRBD1 matching 8 bases. CDR1 and CDR2 (germline): SGHAT, FQNNGV. V lost 5 bases, J lost 5 bases, and 8 bases stayed unmatched. The CDR3 sequence is 15 residues long. The CDR3 bases are TGTGCCAGCAGCAGCCTCAGGGGGCAGAACAATGAGCAGTTCTTC. It is translated as CASSSLRGQNNEQFF.